This T cell receptor (beta chain) was captured in a study of vaccination effects on CD4 cells after COVID-19. Germline assignment: CDR1 MRHNA and CDR2 SNTAGT. This CDR3 is built from 13 residues. V was clipped by 0 bases and J by 10 bases, with 7 bases between them. Following an approximately 9-day culture, CD4+ T cells were purified. Vaccinees lacked prior SARS-CoV-2 infection and tested negative for nucleocapsid antibodies. Half-medium changes using IL-2 medium occurred on days 3 and 7. This clone appeared a single time. No antigen is known for it. Sequencing was performed with immunoSEQ multiplex PCR; in TCRdb, only in-frame clones are kept and a portion is missing. Of about 39,000 clones in the sample, about four fifths are singletons; the top ten hold 2.5% to 3.5%. Overall study results and limits: Convalescent patients were few in the study, and early post-infection timepoints were absent.

V usage is TRBV6-4 and J usage is TRBJ1-6; D not certain. The sequencing here drew on CD4+ T cells from PBMCs cultured without peptide, taken before COVID-19 vaccination. This clonotype was obtained from a human donor who received a COVID-19 vaccine. The CDR3 nucleotides are TGTGCCAGCAGTGACTCACTAGGATCACCCCTCCACTTT. Encoded protein: CASSDSLGSPLHF.